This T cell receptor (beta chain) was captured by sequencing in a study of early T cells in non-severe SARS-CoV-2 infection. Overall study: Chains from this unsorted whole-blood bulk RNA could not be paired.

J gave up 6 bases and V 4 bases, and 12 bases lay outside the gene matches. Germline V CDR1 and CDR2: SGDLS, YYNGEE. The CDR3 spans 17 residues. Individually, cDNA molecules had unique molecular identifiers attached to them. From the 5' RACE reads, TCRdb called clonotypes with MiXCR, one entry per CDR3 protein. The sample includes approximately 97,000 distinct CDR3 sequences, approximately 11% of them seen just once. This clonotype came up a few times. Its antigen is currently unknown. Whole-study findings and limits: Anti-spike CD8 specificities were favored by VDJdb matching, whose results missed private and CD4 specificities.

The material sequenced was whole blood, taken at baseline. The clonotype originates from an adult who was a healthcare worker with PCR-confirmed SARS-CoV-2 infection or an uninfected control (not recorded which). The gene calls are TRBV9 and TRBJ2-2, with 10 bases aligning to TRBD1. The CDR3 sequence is CASSSIHRTGGAGELFF. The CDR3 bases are TGTGCCAGCAGCTCTATACACAGGACAGGGGGAGCCGGGGAGCTGTTTTTT. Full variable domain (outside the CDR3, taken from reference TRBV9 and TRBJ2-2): DSGVTQTPKHLITATGQRVTLRCSPRSGDLSVYWYQQSLDQGLQFLIQYYNGEERAKGNILERFSAQQFPDLHSELNLSSLELGDSALYFCASSSIHRTGGAGELFFGEGSRLTVL.